This TCR beta chain is drawn from a study of OX40 agonist ivuxolimab in advanced cancers. Overall study findings and caveats: Researchers report that CD8+ T cells had, on average, more expanded clones than CD4+. A proportion of nonresponders additionally exhibited low normalized T-cell clonal expansion.

J was trimmed by 5 bases and V by 2 bases; bases with no gene match: 7. The CDR3 consists of 16 residues. CDR1 and CDR2 from the germline V gene are MDHEN and SYDVKM. In the case of this clone: Its antigen is undetermined.

Sequenced by immunoSEQ multiplex PCR; TCRdb stores in-frame clones only, minus some. The sample includes tens of thousands of clones, 85% to 95% of them seen just once. The specimen comprised CD4+ or CD8+ T cells sorted from blood, sampled in a trial of the OX40 agonist ivuxolimab. The V and J genes are TRBV28 and TRBJ1-2; 11 nucleotides align to TRBD1. The source is an adult with an advanced solid tumor such as melanoma, head and neck, liver or kidney cancer. CDR3: CASSLVGQGAQYGYTF. In DNA, the CDR3 is TGTGCCAGCAGTTTAGTAGGACAGGGGGCGCAATATGGCTACACCTTC.